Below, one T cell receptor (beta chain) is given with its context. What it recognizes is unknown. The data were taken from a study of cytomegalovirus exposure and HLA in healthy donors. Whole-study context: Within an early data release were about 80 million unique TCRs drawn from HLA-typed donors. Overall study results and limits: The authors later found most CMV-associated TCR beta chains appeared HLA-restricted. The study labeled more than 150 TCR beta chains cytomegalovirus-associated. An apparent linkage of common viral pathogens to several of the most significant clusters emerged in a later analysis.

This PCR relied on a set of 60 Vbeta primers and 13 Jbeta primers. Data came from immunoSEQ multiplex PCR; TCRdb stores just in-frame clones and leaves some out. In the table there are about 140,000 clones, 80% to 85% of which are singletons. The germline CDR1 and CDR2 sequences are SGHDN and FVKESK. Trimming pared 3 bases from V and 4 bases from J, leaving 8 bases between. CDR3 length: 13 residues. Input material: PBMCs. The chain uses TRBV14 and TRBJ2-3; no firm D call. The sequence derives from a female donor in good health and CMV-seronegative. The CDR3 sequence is CASSQERADTQYF. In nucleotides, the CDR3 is TGTGCCAGCAGCCAGGAACGGGCAGATACGCAGTATTTT.